A selection of T cell receptor beta chains follows, all from one sample in a study of blood T cell repertoires in COVID-19. Sequenced by immunoSEQ multiplex PCR; TCRdb stores in-frame clones only, minus some. The table records 270,000 or so clones, approximately 81% of them present only once. Source material: PBMCs or T cells enriched from blood (not recorded which). The origin of the receptors is a woman aged 45-59 years who had been exposed to COVID-19. CDR3s include the opening cysteine and the closing phenylalanine or tryptophan. D genes are given only for firm matches. Some rows have no size entry. The others give once, few or many, or a class for an expanded clone.

-	-	TRBV3-1/TRBV3-2	TRBJ2-3	CASSLRTDTDTQYF	TGTGCCAGCAGCCTGCGGACAGACACAGATACGCAGTATTTT
-	-	TRBV6-2/TRBV6-3	TRBJ2-7	CASSSPGTPYYEQYF	TGTGCCAGCAGTTCTCCCGGGACTCCATACTACGAGCAGTACTTC
once	-	TRBV7-9	TRBJ1-1	CASSRDLMNTEAFF	TGTGCCAGCAGCCGCGATCTAATGAACACTGAAGCTTTCTTT
-	-	TRBV11-2	TRBJ2-7	CASSQEARSSYEQYF	TGTGCCAGCAGTCAGGAGGCCCGCAGCTCCTACGAGCAGTACTTC
-	TRBD2	TRBV13	TRBJ2-5	CASSFGLAGGLETQYF	TGTGCCAGCAGCTTCGGACTAGCGGGGGGATTGGAGACCCAGTACTTC
-	TRBD1	TRBV12-3/TRBV12-4	TRBJ2-7	CASSSTGGNEQYF	TGTGCCAGCAGCTCGACAGGGGGGAACGAGCAGTACTTC
-	-	TRBV12-3/TRBV12-4	TRBJ1-3	CASSEGHGNTIYF	TGTGCCAGCAGCGAAGGACACGGAAACACCATATATTTT
-	-	TRBV28	TRBJ1-1	CASREQGGMIEAFF	TGTGCCAGCAGGGAACAGGGTGGAATGATTGAAGCTTTCTTT
-	-	TRBV9	TRBJ2-3	CASSVRLADTQYF	TGTGCCAGCAGCGTCCGACTAGCAGATACGCAGTATTTT
once	-	TRBV7-2	TRBJ2-3	CASSLRTGPDTQYF	TGTGCCAGCAGCCTCAGAACAGGGCCAGATACGCAGTATTTT
once	-	TRBV27	TRBJ1-1	CASSPSGTPNTEAFF	TGTGCCAGCAGTCCCTCGGGGACACCGAACACTGAAGCTTTCTTT
-	-	TRBV16	TRBJ1-2	CASSQSPVQGYTF	TGTGCCAGCAGCCAATCTCCAGTCCAGGGCTACACCTTC
-	TRBD1	TRBV9	TRBJ1-3	CASSPGQDTGNTIYF	TGTGCCAGCAGCCCCGGACAGGATACTGGAAACACCATATATTTT
-	-	TRBV14	TRBJ1-5	CASSPPGERPHSNQPQHF	TGTGCCAGCAGCCCCCCCGGGGAACGACCGCATAGCAATCAGCCCCAGCATTTT
-	TRBD2	TRBV6-5	TRBJ2-5	CASRTISGGQETQYF	TGTGCCAGCAGAACCATTTCGGGGGGCCAAGAGACCCAGTACTTC
-	-	TRBV7-9	TRBJ2-7	CASSYQGTHEQYF	TGTGCCAGCAGTTATCAGGGTACCCACGAGCAGTACTTC
-	-	TRBV5-1	TRBJ1-1	CASHGADNTEAFF	TGCGCCAGCCATGGGGCCGATAACACTGAAGCTTTCTTT
-	TRBD1	TRBV3-1/TRBV3-2	TRBJ1-3	CASSQGDRTIYF	TGTGCCAGCAGCCAAGGGGACAGAACCATATATTTT
-	TRBD1	TRBV19	TRBJ1-5	CASTHRGTSNQPQHF	TGTGCCAGTACCCACAGGGGGACAAGCAATCAGCCCCAGCATTTT
-	TRBD1	TRBV7-9	TRBJ1-2	CASSLMVMRGHGYGYTF	TGTGCCAGCAGCTTAATGGTAATGAGGGGGCACGGCTATGGCTACACCTTC
-	-	TRBV29-1	TRBJ2-2	CSVPDPRRAGELFF	TGCAGCGTTCCGGACCCTCGGAGGGCCGGGGAGCTGTTTTTT
-	-	TRBV10-1	TRBJ2-7	CASSERGATYEQYF	TGCGCCAGCAGTGAACGGGGGGCCACCTACGAGCAGTACTTC
few	-	TRBV10-1	TRBJ2-5	CASSAAGLWETQYF	TGCGCCAGCAGCGCGGCCGGACTATGGGAGACCCAGTACTTC
-	TRBD2	TRBV6-1	TRBJ2-1	CASSEGLAGYNEQFF	TGTGCCAGCAGTGAGGGACTAGCGGGGTACAATGAGCAGTTCTTC
-	TRBD2	TRBV28	TRBJ2-3	CASSSIHSGGVGTDTQYF	TGTGCCAGCAGTTCTATCCATAGCGGGGGAGTCGGCACAGATACGCAGTATTTT
once	-	TRBV19	TRBJ2-7	CASSIRGPLYEQYF	TGTGCCAGTAGTATACGGGGTCCTCTATACGAGCAGTACTTC
-	-	TRBV6-5	TRBJ2-5	CASSPNFADRPAQYF	TGTGCCAGCAGTCCAAATTTTGCAGACAGGCCGGCCCAGTACTTC
-	-	TRBV2	TRBJ1-4	CASSGYGAGAKLFF	TGTGCCAGCAGCGGGTACGGGGCAGGGGCGAAACTGTTTTTT
-	-	TRBV19	TRBJ2-3	CASSIRVTDTQYF	TGTGCCAGTAGTATCAGGGTCACAGATACGCAGTATTTT
-	-	TRBV5-1	TRBJ1-1	CASTLGGRGNTEAFF	TGCGCCAGCACCTTGGGGGGGCGCGGGAACACTGAAGCTTTCTTT
-	-	TRBV5-4	TRBJ2-2	CASSLQGRGTGELFF	TGTGCCAGCAGCTTACAGGGCAGAGGGACCGGGGAGCTGTTTTTT
-	-	TRBV5-4	TRBJ1-1	CASSLAAPSGTEAFF	TGTGCCAGCAGCTTGGCCGCGCCATCCGGGACTGAAGCTTTCTTT
-	TRBD1	TRBV3-1/TRBV3-2	TRBJ1-2	CASSRKQGAQANYGYTF	TGTGCCAGCAGCCGGAAACAGGGGGCTCAGGCTAACTATGGCTACACCTTC
-	TRBD2	TRBV5-5	TRBJ2-5	CASSLVRAGGRETQYF	TGTGCCAGCAGCTTGGTACGAGCGGGGGGGCGAGAGACCCAGTACTTC
-	-	TRBV10-1	TRBJ1-1	CASSERQGGEAFF	TGCGCCAGCAGTGAGAGGCAGGGTGGTGAAGCTTTCTTT
-	TRBD1	TRBV3-1/TRBV3-2	TRBJ1-3	CASSQRGLYGNTIYF	TGTGCCAGCAGCCAGAGGGGGCTATATGGAAACACCATATATTTT
-	-	TRBV7-9	TRBJ2-5	CASSLAGPKETQYF	TGTGCCAGCAGCTTAGCGGGGCCTAAGGAGACCCAGTACTTC
-	TRBD1	TRBV7-8	TRBJ1-3	CASSRPGGSRGNTIYF	TGTGCCAGCAGCCGACCAGGGGGATCGAGAGGAAACACCATATATTTT
-	-	TRBV11-2	TRBJ2-1	CASSLGQGNNEQFF	TGTGCCAGCAGCTTAGGCCAGGGGAACAATGAGCAGTTCTTC
few	-	TRBV5-1	TRBJ1-1	CASSFGSAGVGRTEAFF	TGCGCCAGCAGCTTCGGGTCGGCAGGGGTAGGGAGAACTGAAGCTTTCTTT
-	TRBD2	TRBV5-5	TRBJ2-3	CASSLGGGTTTDTQYF	TGTGCCAGCAGCTTGGGTGGGGGGACTACAACAGATACGCAGTATTTT
once	TRBD2	TRBV4-2	TRBJ2-3	CASSNQGASGGSTDTQYF	TGTGCCAGCAGTAACCAGGGAGCTAGCGGGGGGAGTACAGATACGCAGTATTTT
few	-	TRBV29-1	TRBJ2-5	CSVLILRGPAEETQYF	TGCAGCGTCCTGATCCTGCGGGGGCCGGCGGAAGAGACCCAGTACTTC
-	-	TRBV12-3/TRBV12-4	TRBJ2-5	CASARGFKETQYF	TGTGCCAGTGCCCGGGGGTTCAAGGAGACCCAGTACTTC
-	TRBD2	TRBV5-5	TRBJ2-7	CASSQGLAGVLYEQYF	TGTGCCAGCAGCCAGGGACTAGCGGGGGTCCTGTACGAGCAGTACTTC
-	-	TRBV19	TRBJ1-3	CASSIKQASGNTIYF	TGTGCCAGTAGTATAAAACAGGCCTCTGGAAACACCATATATTTT
-	-	TRBV20-1	TRBJ2-3	CSAAGTDTQYF	TGCAGTGCTGCGGGCACAGATACGCAGTATTTT
-	-	TRBV19	TRBJ1-5	CASSILALPQHF	TGTGCCAGTAGTATTCTTGCGCTACCCCAGCATTTT
once	TRBD1	TRBV19	TRBJ1-5	CASSPRQGKTQPQHF	TGTGCCAGTAGTCCACGACAGGGGAAGACTCAGCCCCAGCATTTT
-	-	TRBV13	TRBJ1-3	CASSLLAGAGNTIYF	TGTGCCAGCAGCTTATTAGCAGGGGCTGGAAACACCATATATTTT
-	-	TRBV7-2	TRBJ1-4	CASSLDRATNEKLFF	TGTGCCAGCAGCTTAGATCGAGCAACTAATGAAAAACTGTTTTTT